Each of the 27 T cell receptor beta chains below was sequenced from the same sample in a study of T-cell reconstitution after alpha-beta-depleted transplantation in children. Unique molecular identifiers were built into the TCRbeta library. TCRdb analysed the PCR reads with MiXCR anew, one entry per CDR3 protein. The data show hundreds of thousands of distinct CDR3 sequences, with approximately 17% seen just once and over 0.95% held by the top ten. This sample comprised PBMCs from the stem cell graft donor, obtained from the stem cell graft. The receptors here all came from a human donor who donated a stem cell graft to a child with acute myeloid leukemia.

This clonotype was found a few times. The chain carries TRBV20-1 and TRBJ1-3, with D hard to call. Germline V gene data show CDR1 as DFQATT and CDR2 as SNEGSKA (reference sequence). This CDR3 spans 12 amino acids. V was cut by 2 bases and J by 7 bases, with 9 bases left in between. CDR3 sequence: CSARFGTNTIYF. In DNA, the CDR3 is TGCAGTGCTAGATTCGGAACGAACACCATATATTTT.

This clonotype was detected many times. The chain recombines TRBV29-1 with TRBJ2-3; possibly TRBD1 for D (5 bases). The CDR3 extends over 14 amino acids. Germline V gene data show CDR1 as SQVTM and CDR2 as ANQGSEA. The V gene lost 1 base and the J gene lost 5 bases, with 13 bases spanning the gap. CDR3 nucleotide sequence: TGCAGCGTTGAAGCACCCCTTCAGGGAGATACGCAGTATTTT. Amino acids: CSVEAPLQGDTQYF.

This clonotype was seen many times. J is TRBJ2-7 and V is TRBV20-1; a weak D match, TRBD2 (5 bases). This CDR3 has 11 residues. The germline V and J ends were trimmed by 6 bases and 6 bases, with 12 bases remaining between them. Looked up from germline, CDR1 is DFQATT and CDR2 is SNEGSKA (reference sequence). CDR3 sequence reads: CSAPRGLEQYF. The DNA of the CDR3 is TGCAGTGCCCCCCGCGGACTCGAGCAGTACTTC.

This clonotype occurred many times. In DNA, the CDR3 is TGCAGTGCTAGAGATGGGGTTCGGTCCGGGGAGCTGTTTTTT. This gives the protein CSARDGVRSGELFF. The V call is TRBV20-1, the J call TRBJ2-2; unclear D gene. The V end lost 0 bases, the J end lost 6 bases, and 11 bases lay between the germline ends. The CDR3 sequence is 14 residues long. Per the germline V gene, CDR1 is DFQATT and CDR2 is SNEGSKA (reference sequence).

The chain joins TRBV20-1 to TRBJ2-1; 9 nucleotides agree with TRBD2. CDR3 length: 14 amino acids. The germline V gene has CDR1 DFQATT and CDR2 SNEGSKA (reference sequence). J was trimmed by 8 bases and V by 3 bases; bases with no gene match: 8. The CDR3 loop reads CSARAGGGRDEQFF. The DNA of the CDR3 is TGCAGTGCTAGGGCGGGGGGGGGCCGGGATGAGCAGTTCTTC.

This clonotype was seen a handful of times. The chain is built from TRBV7-9 and TRBJ1-6; D gene ambiguous. The CDR3 loop spans 15 amino acids. Trimming took 5 bases from V and 7 from J, leaving 15 bases between them. CDR1 and CDR2 from the germline V gene are SEHNR and FQNEAQ (reference sequence). This CDR3 reads CASSTPGKPNSPLHF. The CDR3, as DNA: TGTGCCAGCAGCACGCCCGGGAAGCCGAATTCACCCCTCCACTTT.

The CDR3 DNA reads as TGCGCCAGTAAGGACAGGGTCGAGACCCAGTACTTC. Translating gives CASKDRVETQYF. V usage is TRBV5-1 and J usage is TRBJ2-5; TRBD1 matches at 8 bases. CDR3 length: 12 amino acids. Germline V gene data show CDR1 as SGHRS and CDR2 as YFSETQ. After removal of 8 bases from V and 5 bases from J, the junction contained 5 bases not matched to a gene. Looking up the rest from reference TRBV5-1 and TRBJ2-5 gives the full variable domain: KAGVTQTPRYLIKTRGQQVTLSCSPISGHRSVSWYQQTPGQGLQFLFEYFSETQRNKGNFPGRFSGRQFSNSRSEMNVSTLELGDSALYLCASKDRVETQYFGPGTRLLVL.

This clonotype was seen at least ten times. The V and J genes are TRBV29-1 and TRBJ1-1; D remains unclear. There are 11 residues in the CDR3. The germline V gene encodes CDR1 SQVTM and CDR2 ANQGSEA. V gave up 7 bases and J gave up 8 bases, with 14 bases separating them. The CDR3 is CSGRHVKEAFF. In nucleotides, the CDR3 is TGCAGCGGGAGACATGTAAAAGAAGCTTTCTTT.

At least ten counts were recorded for this clonotype. The chain links TRBV29-1 to TRBJ1-1; the D is unclear. The CDR3 runs 13 residues. The germline gives CDR1 SQVTM, CDR2 ANQGSEA. The V end lost 4 bases, the J end lost 3 bases, and 12 bases lay between the germline ends. CDR3 in DNA: TGCAGCGTTGCCCAGCAGTCGGACACTGAAGCTTTCTTT. As protein: CSVAQQSDTEAFF.

About this clonotype itself: A much larger clone is a single base away; this may be a read error. The chain is built from TRBV20-1 and TRBJ2-2; possibly TRBD2 for D (5 bases). CDR3 length: 16 residues. Per the germline V gene, CDR1 is DFQATT and CDR2 is SNEGSKA (reference sequence). In nucleotides, the CDR3 is TGCTGTGCTAGATCCGGAGGTCAGGTGAACACCGGGGAGCTGTTTTTT. It codes for CCARSGGQVNTGELFF.

Many counts were recorded for this clonotype. J is TRBJ2-1 and V is TRBV20-1; perhaps D is TRBD1 or TRBD2 (6 bases each). The V gene's germline CDR1 is DFQATT and CDR2 SNEGSKA (reference sequence). CDR3 length: 14 residues. The V end was cut by 6 bases, the J end by 0 bases, with 12 bases between. The CDR3 sequence is CSANWGASYNEQFF. The CDR3 bases are TGCAGTGCCAACTGGGGGGCCTCCTACAATGAGCAGTTCTTC.

The J gene is TRBJ1-6, the V gene TRBV7-2, with unresolved D. Germline V lookup: CDR1 SGHTA, CDR2 FQGNSA. V lost 2 bases and J lost 7, with 12 bases in between. There are 15 residues in the CDR3. The CDR3, as DNA: TGTGCCAGCAGCTTATCGGGCCTAGGGAATTCACCCCTCCACTTT. This translates into CASSLSGLGNSPLHF.

This clonotype was detected ten times or more. The V call is TRBV6-5, the J call TRBJ1-5; D remains unclear. Between the trimmed V and J ends, which lost 8 bases and 3 bases, there was a span of 8 bases. The length of the CDR3 is 12 residues. Germline CDR1 reads MNHEY; CDR2 reads SVGAGI. CDR3 DNA sequence: TGTGCCAGCTGTAGACCCAATCAGCCCCAGCATTTT. It yields the protein CASCRPNQPQHF.

Only a few counts were recorded for this clonotype. This chain uses TRBV5-1 with TRBJ1-5; 9 positions match TRBD1. CDR3 length equals 13 residues. Germline CDR1 SGHRS, CDR2 YFSETQ. The ends lost 4 bases at V and 6 bases at J; junction bases unmatched: 2. This CDR3 is CASSMDRGQPQHF. The CDR3 DNA reads TGCGCCAGCAGCATGGACAGGGGTCAGCCCCAGCATTTT.

The chain employs TRBV5-1 and TRBJ2-5; D unclear. The CDR3 sequence is 15 residues long. Between the trimmed V and J ends, which lost 3 bases and 0 bases, there was a span of 12 bases. Germline CDR1 SGHRS, CDR2 YFSETQ. CDR3 sequence reads: CASSYQTGNQETQYF. CDR3 sequence (DNA): TGCGCCAGCAGCTACCAGACGGGTAACCAAGAGACCCAGTACTTC.

This clonotype was counted once. This sequence joins TRBV30 and TRBJ1-1, with TRBD1 identical over 7 bases. Germline values: CDR1 GTSNPN, CDR2 SVGIG (reference sequence). After removal of 3 bases from V and 4 bases from J, the junction contained 8 bases not matched to a gene. The CDR3 runs to 14 residues. CDR3 sequence (DNA): TGTGCCTGGAGCTACAAGGGGGCGGGCACTGAAGCTTTCTTT. This gives the protein CAWSYKGAGTEAFF.

This clonotype has at least ten counts. The chain couples TRBV4-3 to TRBJ2-2; maybe TRBD2 (5 bases). Germline CDR1 and CDR2: LGHNA and YSLEER. Trimming pared 0 bases from V and 7 bases from J, leaving 9 bases between. The CDR3 totals 14 residues. CDR3 sequence reads: CASSQEEVSGELFF. The CDR3 DNA reads TGCGCCAGCAGCCAAGAGGAGGTTAGCGGGGAGCTGTTTTTT.

This clonotype was detected a few times. This chain links TRBV7-9 with TRBJ2-7; D possibly matches TRBD1 or TRBD2 (6 bases each). The CDR3 is made up of 12 amino acids. With 5 bases removed from V and 5 bases from J, the gap between germline ends came to 10 bases. CDR1 and CDR2 from the germline V gene are SEHNR and FQNEAQ (reference sequence). The CDR3 loop is CASSGGQHEQYF. Written as DNA, the CDR3 is TGTGCCAGCAGCGGGGGGCAACACGAGCAGTACTTC.

This clonotype was detected a few times. The rearrangement joins TRBV4-2 to TRBJ2-3; D unclear. This CDR3 region has 15 residues. Trimming cost V 1 base and J 0 bases, with 8 bases left between them. Germline CDR1 LGHNA, CDR2 YNFKEQ. CDR3 in amino acids: CASSQAASSTDTQYF. The CDR3 nucleotides are TGTGCCAGCAGCCAAGCGGCTAGTAGCACAGATACGCAGTATTTT.

This clonotype was recorded at least ten times. The chain joins TRBV29-1 to TRBJ2-4; 13 positions match TRBD2. This CDR3 is 13 amino acids long. Germline loops: CDR1 SQVTM, CDR2 ANQGSEA. V lost 6 bases to trimming and J lost 5 bases; unmatched junction nucleotides: 1. The DNA for the CDR3 is TGCAGCGTGGGGACTAGCGGGGAAAACATTCAGTACTTC. It yields the protein CSVGTSGENIQYF.

In this sample, this clonotype turned up many times. The V gene is TRBV7-8, the J gene TRBJ1-5, with D hard to call. Germline V gene sequence: CDR1 SGHVS, CDR2 FQNEAQ. Trimming took off 5 bases at V and 5 bases at J, with 10 bases between the two ends. This CDR3 spans 13 amino acids. CDR3 nucleotide sequence: TGTGCCAGCAGCCCGGGCCAGTATCAGCCCCAGCATTTT. This encodes CASSPGQYQPQHF.

This clonotype was seen a handful of times. This rearrangement joins TRBV7-9 to TRBJ2-1; the D gene is possibly TRBD2 (6 bases). The CDR3 is made up of 13 amino acids. CDR1 is SEHNR and CDR2 is FQNEAQ in the germline V gene (reference sequence). V was clipped by 0 bases and J by 13 bases, with 13 bases between them. In DNA, the CDR3 is TGTGCCAGCAGCTTAGCGAGCGCGGGGCCCCAGTTCTTC. Translating gives CASSLASAGPQFF.

The chain carries TRBV9 and TRBJ1-2; D perhaps matches TRBD1 (6 bases). The CDR3 runs 15 residues. Trimming shortened V by 6 bases and J by 3 bases, and 18 bases separated the two germline ends. From germline, CDR1 is SGDLS and CDR2 YYNGEE. The CDR3 DNA sequence: TGTGCCAGCACGAGTTTTGAACAGGGAGACTATGGCTACACCTTC. This translates into CASTSFEQGDYGYTF.

The rearrangement joins TRBV7-9 to TRBJ2-1; 12 bases map to TRBD2. The CDR3 contains 15 residues. From germline, CDR1 is SEHNR and CDR2 FQNEAQ (reference sequence). The trim removed 3 bases at V and 9 bases at J, leaving 6 bases unmatched. The CDR3 here is CASSFLAGGRTEQFF. The CDR3 DNA reads as TGTGCCAGCAGCTTTCTAGCGGGGGGGCGCACTGAGCAGTTCTTC.

The chain has TRBV5-1 and TRBJ2-7, with unresolved D. Germline V gives CDR1 SGHRS, CDR2 YFSETQ. V was shortened by 0 bases and J by 0 bases, with 7 bases between the two germline ends. This CDR3 comprises 14 residues. CDR3 sequence (DNA): TGCGCCAGCAGCTTGGAGGTCAGCTCCTACGAGCAGTACTTC. It yields the protein CASSLEVSSYEQYF. The entire variable domain, with the rest obtained from reference TRBV5-1 and TRBJ2-7, is as follows: KAGVTQTPRYLIKTRGQQVTLSCSPISGHRSVSWYQQTPGQGLQFLFEYFSETQRNKGNFPGRFSGRQFSNSRSEMNVSTLELGDSALYLCASSLEVSSYEQYFGPGTRLTVT.

The CDR3 is CASSLSGGKFYTF. CDR3 coding DNA: TGTGCCAGCAGCTTAAGTGGTGGCAAATTCTACACCTTC. The rearrangement uses TRBV7-2 and TRBJ1-2; no definite D call. The CDR3 covers 13 residues. In germline, CDR1 is SGHTA, CDR2 FQGNSA. V lost 2 bases and J lost 10, with 14 bases in between.

This chain uses TRBV6-2 or TRBV6-3 with TRBJ1-1, with D unresolved. V lost 6 bases, J lost 4 bases, and 15 bases lay in between. The length of the CDR3 is 14 residues. CDR1 MNHEY and CDR2 SVGEGT come from the germline V gene. For the CDR3, the DNA is TGTGCCAGCAGAAATCAAGCGTGGAGCACTGAAGCTTTCTTT. Its protein is CASRNQAWSTEAFF.